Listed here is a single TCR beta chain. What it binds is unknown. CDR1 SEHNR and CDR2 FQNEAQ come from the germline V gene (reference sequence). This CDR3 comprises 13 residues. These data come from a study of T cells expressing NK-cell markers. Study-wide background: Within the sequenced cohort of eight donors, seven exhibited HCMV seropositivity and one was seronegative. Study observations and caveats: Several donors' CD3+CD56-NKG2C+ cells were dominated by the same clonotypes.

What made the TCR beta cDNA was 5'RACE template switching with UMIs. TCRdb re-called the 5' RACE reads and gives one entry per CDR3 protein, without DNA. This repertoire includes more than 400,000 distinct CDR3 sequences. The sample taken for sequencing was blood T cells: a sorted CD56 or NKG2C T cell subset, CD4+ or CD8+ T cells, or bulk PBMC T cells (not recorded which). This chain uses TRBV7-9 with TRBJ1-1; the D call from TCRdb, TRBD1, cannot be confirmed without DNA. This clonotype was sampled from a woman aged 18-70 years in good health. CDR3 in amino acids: CASSSTRDSEAFF.